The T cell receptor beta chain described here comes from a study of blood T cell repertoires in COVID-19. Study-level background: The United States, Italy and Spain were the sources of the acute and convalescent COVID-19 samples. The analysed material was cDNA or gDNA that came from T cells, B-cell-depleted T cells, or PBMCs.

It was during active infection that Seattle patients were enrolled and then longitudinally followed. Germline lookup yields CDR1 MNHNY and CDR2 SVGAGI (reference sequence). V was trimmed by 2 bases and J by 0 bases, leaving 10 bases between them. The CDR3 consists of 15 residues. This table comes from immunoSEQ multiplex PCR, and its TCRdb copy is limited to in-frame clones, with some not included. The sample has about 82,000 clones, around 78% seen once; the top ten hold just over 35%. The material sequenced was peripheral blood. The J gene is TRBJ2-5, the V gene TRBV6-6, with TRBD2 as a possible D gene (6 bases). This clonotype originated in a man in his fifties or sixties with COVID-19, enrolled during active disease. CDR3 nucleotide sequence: TGTGCCAGCAGTTACGGGGACTTGTACCAAGAGACCCAGTACTTC. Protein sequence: CASSYGDLYQETQYF.